Shown below are 26 T cell receptor beta chains from a single sample sequenced in a study of cytomegalovirus exposure and HLA in healthy donors. The PCR contained 60 Vbeta and 13 Jbeta primers. Assay: immunoSEQ multiplex PCR; the TCRdb copy retains only in-frame clones and omits some. Among 150,000 to 200,000 clones listed, about three quarters were seen once. Sequencing used PBMCs. All receptors come from a woman aged 45 to 65 in good health and CMV-seropositive.

This clone was recorded once. The chain employs TRBV5-6 and TRBJ1-2; no definite D call. CDR3 size: 12 residues. V lost 4 bases and J 1 base, leaving 5 bases between the germline ends. The germline CDR1 and CDR2 sequences are SGHDT and YYEEEE. The CDR3 bases are TGTGCCAGCAGCCTTCTTAACTATGGCTACACCTTC. This sequence encodes CASSLLNYGYTF. Together with reference TRBV5-6 and TRBJ1-2, the CDR3 gives the full variable domain: DAGVTQSPTHLIKTRGQQVTLRCSPKSGHDTVSWYQQALGQGPQFIFQYYEEEERQRGNFPDRFSGHQFPNYSSELNVNALLLGDSALYLCASSLLNYGYTFGSGTRLTVV.

This clone has only a few counts. The rearrangement uses TRBV7-2 and TRBJ1-5; TRBD1 matches 8 bases. There are 13 residues in the CDR3. The germline CDR1 and CDR2 sequences are SGHTA and FQGNSA. The trim removed 5 bases at V and 5 bases at J, leaving 2 bases unmatched. In DNA, the CDR3 is TGTGCCAGCAGCCTACAGGGGGATCAGCCCCAGCATTTT. It specifies CASSLQGDQPQHF.

The rearrangement uses TRBV7-8 and TRBJ1-2; tentatively, D is TRBD1 (5 bases). The germline gives CDR1 SGHVS, CDR2 FQNEAQ. V lost 2 bases and J 8 bases, leaving 18 bases between the germline ends. CDR3 length: 15 amino acids. The CDR3 DNA is TGTGCCAGCAGCTTACGCGGGGGGATTGTATCGGGCTACACCTTC. This codes for CASSLRGGIVSGYTF.

CDR3 in DNA: TGCGCCAGCAGCTTTGGTGGGGCTGTCGGGGAGCTGTTTTTT. Translating it yields CASSFGGAVGELFF. The J gene is TRBJ2-2, the V gene TRBV5-1, with D perhaps matching TRBD1 (5 bases). Germline-derived CDR1 and CDR2 are SGHRS and YFSETQ. CDR3 length: 14 amino acids. With 2 bases removed from V and 7 bases from J, the gap between germline ends came to 12 bases.

V is TRBV5-1 and J is TRBJ2-5; TRBD1 agrees at 8 bases. Germline CDR1 SGHRS, CDR2 YFSETQ. The CDR3 covers 14 residues. The ends lost 5 bases at V and 4 bases at J; junction bases unmatched: 7. As DNA, the CDR3 is TGCGCCAGCAGGACAGGGGCGAGGGTAGAGACCCAGTACTTC. Amino acids: CASRTGARVETQYF.

The rearrangement links TRBV5-1 to TRBJ2-3; the D is unclear. The CDR3 runs to 14 residues. V dropped 2 bases and J dropped 6 bases, with 13 bases sitting between them. Germline V gene lookup returns CDR1 SGHRS and CDR2 YFSETQ. The CDR3: CASSFPSSADTQYF. The CDR3 bases are TGCGCCAGCAGCTTCCCCTCCTCTGCGGATACGCAGTATTTT.

The chain employs TRBV12-5 and TRBJ2-1, with D perhaps TRBD2 (6 bases). V shed 5 bases and J shed 4 bases, with 9 bases lying between them. In germline, CDR1 is LGHNT, CDR2 FRNRAP. The CDR3 runs to 13 residues. CDR3 residues: CASGRGIYNEQFF. DNA for the CDR3: TGTGCTAGTGGTCGGGGGATTTACAATGAGCAGTTCTTC.

With respect to this clone: A junction boundary mismatches the germline segment, possibly from a read error. This chain links TRBV10-1 with TRBJ2-2; D unresolved. The CDR3 length is 12 residues. Germline CDR1 and CDR2: WNHNN and SYGVQD (reference sequence). The CDR3, as DNA: TGCGCCGGCAGCTACAACACCGGGGAGCTGTTTTTT. This sequence encodes CAGSYNTGELFF.

The rearrangement links TRBV5-1 to TRBJ1-2; TRBD1 matches at 10 bases. V lost 0 bases, J lost 6 bases, and 11 bases stayed unmatched. Germline V gene data show CDR1 as SGHRS and CDR2 as YFSETQ. This CDR3 spans 17 amino acids. The CDR3 spells CASSLGPTGGGYNGYTF. The CDR3 DNA reads TGCGCCAGCAGCTTGGGACCGACAGGGGGCGGGTATAATGGCTACACCTTC.

V usage is TRBV28 and J usage is TRBJ1-4, with 11 bases lining up with TRBD1. The germline V gene has CDR1 MDHEN and CDR2 SYDVKM. This CDR3 is built from 14 residues. V trimming: 6 bases; J trimming: 8 bases; junction bases outside the gene matches: 5. CDR3 nucleotide sequence: TGTGCCAGCAGCAGGACAGGGGGCCGGGAAAAACTGTTTTTT. This gives the protein CASSRTGGREKLFF.

V usage is TRBV6-1 and J usage is TRBJ2-7; TRBD2 matches at 13 bases. Germline CDR1 reads MNHNS; CDR2 reads SASEGT. The J segment lost 1 base and the V segment lost 0 bases, leaving 3 bases of the junction unmatched. CDR3 length: 17 amino acids. In DNA form, the CDR3 reads TGTGCCAGCAGTGAAGCAGCGACTAGCGGGGGGTCCTACGAGCAGTACTTC. Its translation: CASSEAATSGGSYEQYF.

The chain uses TRBV19 and TRBJ1-5; maybe TRBD1 (5 bases). The germline V and J ends were trimmed by 2 bases and 6 bases, with 8 bases remaining between them. The germline V gene encodes CDR1 LNHDA and CDR2 SQIVND (reference sequence). This CDR3 comprises 13 residues. The CDR3, as DNA: TGTGCCAGTAGTATACTGCAGGGTCAGCCCCAGCATTTT. Translated, it gives CASSILQGQPQHF.

V and J are TRBV7-9 and TRBJ2-3, with 11 bases identical to TRBD2. With V trimmed by 2 bases and J by 7 bases, 11 bases remained unmatched. Germline V lookup: CDR1 SEHNR, CDR2 FQNEAQ (reference sequence). The CDR3 sequence is 17 residues long. The CDR3 spells CASSLSSGRADVNTQYF. For the CDR3, the DNA is TGTGCCAGCAGCTTAAGTAGCGGGAGGGCCGATGTAAATACGCAGTATTTT.

The V gene is TRBV2, the J gene TRBJ2-4; maybe TRBD1 (6 bases). Germline V gives CDR1 SNHLY, CDR2 FYNNEI. This CDR3 has 14 residues. The ends were cut back, 5 bases at V and 3 bases at J, with 11 bases in the middle. The CDR3 bases are TGTGCCAGCAGTACCGGGACAAGCAAAAACATTCAGTACTTC. Translating gives CASSTGTSKNIQYF.

The chain combines TRBV6-1 with TRBJ2-5; 7 bases fit TRBD1. Looked up from germline, CDR1 is MNHNS and CDR2 is SASEGT. J was trimmed by 5 bases and V by 6 bases; bases with no gene match: 6. The CDR3 length is 13 residues. The CDR3 region is CASRIQGKETQYF. CDR3 coding DNA: TGTGCCAGCAGAATACAGGGGAAGGAGACCCAGTACTTC.

This clone was found once. This chain uses TRBV7-2 with TRBJ2-3; 12 bases are a match to TRBD2. The germline V gene has CDR1 SGHTA and CDR2 FQGNSA. V dropped 6 bases and J dropped 4; count of bases not matched to a gene: 11. CDR3 length equals 17 residues. CDR3 amino acids: CASSRGLAGSGADTQYF. CDR3 bases: TGTGCCAGCAGTCGTGGACTAGCGGGGTCAGGGGCAGATACGCAGTATTTT.

This clone was detected only once. The germline gene is not matched at one end of the junction; a read error may be the cause. The chain recombines TRBV7-7 with TRBJ2-2; D possibly corresponds to TRBD1 (5 bases). The CDR3 contains 13 residues. CDR1 and CDR2 from the germline V gene are SSHAT and FNYEAQ (reference sequence). CDR3 residues: CASSLSGSGELFF. The CDR3 nucleotides read TGTGCTAGCAGCTTATCAGGGTCCGGGGAGCTGTTTTTT.

This chain links TRBV5-4 with TRBJ1-5; D not resolved. V gave up 0 bases and J gave up 4 bases, with 5 bases separating them. This CDR3 comprises 13 residues. In germline, CDR1 is SGHNT, CDR2 YYREEE (reference sequence). The CDR3 sequence is CASSLGENQPQHF. Written as DNA, the CDR3 is TGTGCCAGCAGCTTGGGAGAAAATCAGCCCCAGCATTTT.

The chain combines TRBV6-6 with TRBJ2-7; possibly TRBD2 for D (5 bases). There are 15 residues in the CDR3. The V end lost 0 bases, the J end lost 0 bases, and 9 bases lay between the germline ends. Germline CDR1 reads MNHNY; CDR2 reads SVGAGI (reference sequence). The CDR3 region is CASSYSMGSSYEQYF. CDR3 in DNA: TGTGCCAGCAGTTACTCGATGGGGAGCTCCTACGAGCAGTACTTC.

This sequence joins TRBV18 and TRBJ2-5, with D tentatively TRBD2 (6 bases). Germline assignment: CDR1 KGHSH and CDR2 LQKENI. The CDR3 totals 14 residues. V was cut by 6 bases and J by 8 bases, with 19 bases left in between. CDR3 bases: TGTGCCAGCTCCTACCGGGAGACGCAGAGTACCCAGTACTTC. This sequence encodes CASSYRETQSTQYF.

The V and J genes are TRBV5-1 and TRBJ1-1; D gene unclear. Trimming cost V 0 bases and J 3 bases, with 9 bases left between them. Germline-derived CDR1 and CDR2 are SGHRS and YFSETQ. The CDR3 is made up of 14 amino acids. In DNA, the CDR3 is TGCGCCAGCAGCTTGGGGCATTTGGACACTGAAGCTTTCTTT. Amino acid sequence: CASSLGHLDTEAFF.

The chain joins TRBV7-9 to TRBJ2-1, with D hard to call. CDR3 length: 15 residues. From germline, CDR1 is SEHNR and CDR2 FQNEAQ (reference sequence). V dropped 5 bases and J dropped 0 bases, with 11 bases sitting between them. The CDR3 nucleotides read TGTGCCAGCAGCCCACCCCCGGGCTCCTACAATGAGCAGTTCTTC. Protein sequence: CASSPPPGSYNEQFF.

The rearrangement joins TRBV5-1 to TRBJ2-5, with a possible D match to TRBD1 (6 bases). V was cut by 3 bases and J by 2 bases, with 17 bases left in between. The CDR3 has 16 residues. Germline V gene lookup returns CDR1 SGHRS and CDR2 YFSETQ. The CDR3 DNA follows: TGCGCCAGCAGCTCGACAGGATCCGTTTATCAAGAGACCCAGTACTTC. Translated: CASSSTGSVYQETQYF.

This clone showed up just once. The V call is TRBV27, the J call TRBJ2-2; weak D call: TRBD1 (6 bases). V shed 2 bases and J shed 3 bases, with 13 bases lying between them. Germline V gene lookup returns CDR1 MNHEY and CDR2 SMNVEV (reference sequence). The CDR3 is made up of 16 amino acids. The CDR3 coding sequence is TGTGCCAGCAGTTTAGGGCAGGGGTCGTACACCGGGGAGCTGTTTTTT. Protein sequence: CASSLGQGSYTGELFF.

The chain joins TRBV6-5 to TRBJ2-3; D remains ambiguous. The CDR3 has 14 amino acids. V was shortened by 0 bases and J by 2 bases, with 6 bases between the two germline ends. The V gene's germline CDR1 is MNHEY and CDR2 SVGAGI. The CDR3 DNA is TGTGCCAGCAGTTACTCCACTACCACAGATACGCAGTATTTT. Residues: CASSYSTTTDTQYF.

The J gene is TRBJ1-4, the V gene TRBV28; tentatively, D is TRBD1 (6 bases). This CDR3 is 15 amino acids long. Per germline, CDR1 MDHEN and CDR2 SYDVKM. Trimming left V 2 bases short and J 8 bases short, with 15 bases between. In nucleotides, the CDR3 is TGTGCCAGCAGTTTACCTGGACAGAGGGGAGAAAAACTGTTTTTT. As protein: CASSLPGQRGEKLFF.